These 17 T cell receptor beta chains were all obtained from the same sample, sequenced in a study of T cell repertoires in urothelial bladder cancer. Data came from immunoSEQ multiplex PCR; TCRdb stores just in-frame clones and leaves some out. This sample has about 11,000 clones, with around 65% found just once. Sequenced sample: tumor-infiltrating cells from bladder cancer. These receptors were obtained from a human donor with a benign inflammatory bladder lesion.

V and J are TRBV5-1 and TRBJ2-1; D might be TRBD1 (7 bases). Trimming took off 4 bases at V and 3 bases at J, with 17 bases between the two ends. This CDR3 is 16 amino acids long. The germline gives CDR1 SGHRS, CDR2 YFSETQ. CDR3 residues: CASSLGGGASYNEQFF. The CDR3, as DNA: TGCGCCAGCAGCCTAGGGGGCGGGGCGAGCTACAATGAGCAGTTCTTC.

In DNA form, the CDR3 reads TGTGCCAGCAGCTTGGGTCTATACGAGCAGTACTTC. Amino acid sequence: CASSLGLYEQYF. V is TRBV5-5 and J is TRBJ2-7, with D hard to call. The V gene lost 0 bases and the J gene lost 4 bases, with 5 bases spanning the gap. Germline lookup yields CDR1 SGHKS and CDR2 YYEKEE (reference sequence). This CDR3 contains 12 residues.

This sequence joins TRBV7-9 and TRBJ1-2, with D possibly matching TRBD1 (5 bases). The CDR3 totals 15 residues. Germline V gene lookup returns CDR1 SEHNR and CDR2 FQNEAQ (reference sequence). Trimming took off 1 base at V and 8 bases at J, with 17 bases between the two ends. The CDR3 spells CASSLGNGRVGGYTF. CDR3 nucleotides: TGTGCCAGCAGCTTAGGGAACGGCAGGGTGGGAGGCTACACCTTC.

J is TRBJ1-6 and V is TRBV30, with TRBD1 identical over 7 bases. V lost 2 bases and J lost 7; bases outside the gene matches: 5. CDR1 and CDR2 from the germline V gene are GTSNPN and SVGIG (reference sequence). The CDR3 has 14 amino acids. The CDR3 DNA is TGTGCCTGGAGTCCGGGACAGCAGAATTCACCCCTCCACTTT. Translated, it gives CAWSPGQQNSPLHF.

Only a few counts were recorded for this clone. This chain uses TRBV19 with TRBJ2-3; D gene ambiguous. The CDR3 runs to 11 residues. Germline V gives CDR1 LNHDA, CDR2 SQIVND (reference sequence). The germline V and J ends were trimmed by 8 bases and 6 bases, with 9 bases remaining between them. CDR3 bases: TGTGCCAGTGCCTTTATGGATACGCAGTATTTT. Protein sequence: CASAFMDTQYF.

The genes are TRBV10-2 and TRBJ1-6; D is possibly TRBD1 (5 bases). V lost 3 bases to trimming and J lost 8 bases, with 11 bases between them. The CDR3 covers 14 residues. Germline V gene data show CDR1 as WSHSY and CDR2 as SAAADI. The CDR3 reads CASSDRTLYSPLHF. CDR3 sequence (DNA): TGCGCCAGCAGTGATAGGACACTATATTCACCCCTCCACTTT.

The chain uses TRBV7-9 and TRBJ2-7, with 11 bases fitting TRBD2. Trimming removed 5 bases from V and 2 bases from J; junction bases left unmatched: 5. The germline V gene encodes CDR1 SEHNR and CDR2 FQNEAQ (reference sequence). This CDR3 is 15 amino acids long. CDR3: CASSSIAGGPYEQYF. The CDR3 DNA sequence: TGTGCCAGCAGCAGCATAGCGGGGGGGCCCTACGAGCAGTACTTC.

This clone was detected a few times. V and J are TRBV6-1 and TRBJ1-2; D remains ambiguous. Germline V gene data show CDR1 as MNHNS and CDR2 as SASEGT. This CDR3 spans 13 amino acids. V lost 2 bases, J lost 4 bases, and 8 bases lay in between. CDR3 coding DNA: TGTGCCAGCAGTGAAAGTCAGCCCTATGGCTACACCTTC. Translation gives CASSESQPYGYTF.

This clone is classed as medium-sized. The J gene is TRBJ1-5, the V gene TRBV2; D perhaps matches TRBD1 (5 bases). Germline CDR1 and CDR2: SNHLY and FYNNEI. The CDR3 runs to 15 residues. V was trimmed by 2 bases and J by 1 base, leaving 9 bases between them. The CDR3 bases are TGTGCCAGCAGTGAACGCAGGGCGAGCAATCAGCCCCAGCATTTT. This translates into CASSERRASNQPQHF.

The chain links TRBV19 to TRBJ2-1, with D perhaps matching TRBD1 (5 bases). Germline lookup yields CDR1 LNHDA and CDR2 SQIVND (reference sequence). This CDR3 contains 14 residues. V was cut by 4 bases and J by 8 bases, with 15 bases left in between. The CDR3 DNA reads as TGTGCCAGTAGTAAAGGACAAGGATGGGATGAGCAGTTCTTC. Its protein is CASSKGQGWDEQFF. Complete variable domain (other parts from reference TRBV19 and TRBJ2-1): DGGITQSPKYLFRKEGQNVTLSCEQNLNHDAMYWYRQDPGQGLRLIYYSQIVNDFQKGDIAEGYSVSREKKESFPLTVTSAQKNPTAFYLCASSKGQGWDEQFFGPGTRLTVL.

In this sample, this clone turned up a few times. This chain links TRBV7-2 with TRBJ1-2; no reliable D call. Looked up from germline, CDR1 is SGHTA and CDR2 is FQGNSA. The ends were cut back, 5 bases at V and 7 bases at J, with 14 bases in the middle. CDR3 size: 13 residues. The CDR3 spells CASSPPQARGYTF. In DNA, the CDR3 is TGTGCCAGCAGCCCCCCCCAGGCGCGTGGCTACACCTTC.

By share of the sample, this clone is medium-sized. The chain has TRBV9 and TRBJ1-5; no clear D. V dropped 4 bases and J dropped 7 bases, with 12 bases sitting between them. The germline CDR1 and CDR2 sequences are SGDLS and YYNGEE. This CDR3 region has 13 residues. Written as DNA, the CDR3 is TGTGCCAGCAGCCCCCGGGGTGAACAGCCCCAGCATTTT. Its translation is CASSPRGEQPQHF. Filled out from reference TRBV9 and TRBJ1-5, the complete variable domain reads DSGVTQTPKHLITATGQRVTLRCSPRSGDLSVYWYQQSLDQGLQFLIQYYNGEERAKGNILERFSAQQFPDLHSELNLSSLELGDSALYFCASSPRGEQPQHFGDGTRLSIL.

The chain combines TRBV19 with TRBJ2-4, with D possibly TRBD1 on 5 matching bases. The V end lost 8 bases, the J end lost 5 bases, and 10 bases lay between the germline ends. The germline V gene has CDR1 LNHDA and CDR2 SQIVND (reference sequence). There are 12 residues in the CDR3. The CDR3 coding sequence is TGTGCCAGTTGTACGACAGAAAACATTCAGTACTTC. It codes for CASCTTENIQYF.

This clone appeared once. This rearrangement joins TRBV11-2 to TRBJ1-2; the D gene is possibly TRBD1 (5 bases). The CDR3 sequence is 13 residues long. Trimming removed 5 bases at V and 3 bases at J, with 10 bases between. Germline-derived CDR1 and CDR2 are SGHAT and FQNNGV. CDR3 in DNA: TGTGCCAGCAGCATCCAGGGCTACTATGGCTACACCTTC. As protein: CASSIQGYYGYTF. Full variable domain (rest looked up from reference TRBV11-2 and TRBJ1-2): EAGVAQSPRYKIIEKRQSVAFWCNPISGHATLYWYQQILGQGPKLLIQFQNNGVVDDSQLPKDRFSAERLKGVDSTLKIQPAKLEDSAVYLCASSIQGYYGYTFGSGTRLTVV.

The chain carries TRBV18 and TRBJ2-7, with D possibly TRBD2 on 6 matching bases. The germline V gene encodes CDR1 KGHSH and CDR2 LQKENI. The CDR3 consists of 14 residues. V lost 5 bases and J lost 1, with 12 bases in between. CDR3: CASSYRRGSYEQYF. DNA of the CDR3: TGTGCCAGCTCATACAGGAGGGGTTCCTACGAGCAGTACTTC.

The gene calls are TRBV10-3 and TRBJ2-1; possibly TRBD1 for D (7 bases). The CDR3 runs to 14 residues. The germline V and J ends were trimmed by 7 bases and 4 bases, with 14 bases remaining between them. Germline CDR1 is ENHRY and CDR2 is SYGVKD. The CDR3 DNA sequence: TGTGCCATCAAAGGAGGGGGCGCTTACAATGAGCAGTTCTTC. Residues: CAIKGGGAYNEQFF.

The gene calls are TRBV19 and TRBJ2-2; D ambiguous. The germline V and J ends were trimmed by 6 bases and 1 base, with 12 bases remaining between them. Germline V lookup: CDR1 LNHDA, CDR2 SQIVND (reference sequence). The CDR3 sequence is 15 residues long. CDR3 amino acids: CASSTWTVNTGELFF. For the CDR3, the DNA is TGTGCCAGTAGCACATGGACCGTGAACACCGGGGAGCTGTTTTTT.